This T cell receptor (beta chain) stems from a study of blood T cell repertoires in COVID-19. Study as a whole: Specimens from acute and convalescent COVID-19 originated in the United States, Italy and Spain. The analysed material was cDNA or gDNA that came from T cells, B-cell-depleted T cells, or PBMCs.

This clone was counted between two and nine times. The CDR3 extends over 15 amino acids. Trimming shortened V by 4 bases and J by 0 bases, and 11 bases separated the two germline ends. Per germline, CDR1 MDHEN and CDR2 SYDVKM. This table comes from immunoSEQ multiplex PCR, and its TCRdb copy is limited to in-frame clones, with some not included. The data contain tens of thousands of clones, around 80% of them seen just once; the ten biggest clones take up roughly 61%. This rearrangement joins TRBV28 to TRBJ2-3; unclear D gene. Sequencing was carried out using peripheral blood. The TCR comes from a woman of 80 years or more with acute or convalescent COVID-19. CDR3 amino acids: CASSSPGYSTDTQYF. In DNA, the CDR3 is TGTGCCAGCAGTTCCCCCGGGTACAGCACAGATACGCAGTATTTT.